These T cell receptor beta chains were read from a single sample in a study of blood T cell repertoires in COVID-19. Profiling relied on immunoSEQ multiplex PCR, and the TCRdb table lists in-frame clones only, not all of them. The table has about 120,000 clones, around 76% seen once. The sequenced sample consisted of peripheral blood. The receptors shown here come from a man in his 60s with acute or convalescent COVID-19. The CDR3 runs from the conserved cysteine through the conserved F or W. Each record gives: CDR3 DNA, CDR3 protein, D gene, J gene, clone size, V gene. D genes are given only for firm matches. Part of the rows lack a size; the others show once, few, many or a class for expanded clones.

cdr3_nt: TGCAGCGTTAGGACAGGGACTGAAGCTTTCTTT; cdr3_aa: CSVRTGTEAFF; d_call: TRBD1; j_call: TRBJ1-1; clone_size: few; v_call: TRBV29-1
cdr3_nt: TGCGCCAGCAGCCAAGATTCCGACAGGAGGTCCATGAACACTGAAGCTTTCTTT; cdr3_aa: CASSQDSDRRSMNTEAFF; d_call: NA; j_call: TRBJ1-1; clone_size: NA; v_call: TRBV4-1
cdr3_nt: TGTGCCAGCAGCGTAGCGGACAGGGGCCACGAGCAGTACTTC; cdr3_aa: CASSVADRGHEQYF; d_call: TRBD1; j_call: TRBJ2-7; clone_size: few; v_call: TRBV9
cdr3_nt: TGTGCCAGCAGTGTTCCCAGCGGGAGCACCGGGGAGCTGTTTTTT; cdr3_aa: CASSVPSGSTGELFF; d_call: TRBD2; j_call: TRBJ2-2; clone_size: NA; v_call: TRBV2
cdr3_nt: TGTGCCAGCAGCCCCCCCGGACACAGGAACACTGTGGAAGCTTTCTTT; cdr3_aa: CASSPPGHRNTVEAFF; d_call: NA; j_call: TRBJ1-1; clone_size: NA; v_call: TRBV3-1/TRBV3-2
cdr3_nt: TGTGCCAGCAGCCTTGGGAGGGGAGGCGGCTACACCTTC; cdr3_aa: CASSLGRGGGYTF; d_call: NA; j_call: TRBJ1-2; clone_size: NA; v_call: TRBV16
cdr3_nt: TGTGCCAGCAGTGAAACAGGGAGAGAGACCCAGTACTTC; cdr3_aa: CASSETGRETQYF; d_call: NA; j_call: TRBJ2-5; clone_size: once; v_call: TRBV2
cdr3_nt: TGTGCCAGCAGTGAAGGACAGGGGGAAGGTGAAAAACTGTTTTTT; cdr3_aa: CASSEGQGEGEKLFF; d_call: TRBD1; j_call: TRBJ1-4; clone_size: NA; v_call: TRBV6-1
cdr3_nt: TGTGCCAGCTCACCCTTGGGGGCTGAAGGCTACACCTTC; cdr3_aa: CASSPLGAEGYTF; d_call: NA; j_call: TRBJ1-2; clone_size: NA; v_call: TRBV18
cdr3_nt: TGCGCCAGCAGCTTGGCCGGGACAGGGGAGGGCTATGGCTACACCTTC; cdr3_aa: CASSLAGTGEGYGYTF; d_call: TRBD1; j_call: TRBJ1-2; clone_size: NA; v_call: TRBV5-1
cdr3_nt: TGTGCCAGCAGCTTGGGACAGGGTCCCGCCTACGAGCAGTACTTC; cdr3_aa: CASSLGQGPAYEQYF; d_call: TRBD1; j_call: TRBJ2-7; clone_size: NA; v_call: TRBV7-3
cdr3_nt: TGTGCCATCAGTGAGTCATATCCTAGCGGGCTTACGAACACCGGGGAGCTGTTTTTT; cdr3_aa: CAISESYPSGLTNTGELFF; d_call: TRBD2; j_call: TRBJ2-2; clone_size: NA; v_call: TRBV10-3
cdr3_nt: TGCGCCAGCAGCTTGGCCGTCCAGGGGGGCACTGAAGCTTTCTTT; cdr3_aa: CASSLAVQGGTEAFF; d_call: TRBD1; j_call: TRBJ1-1; clone_size: few; v_call: TRBV5-1
cdr3_nt: TGCGCCAGCAGCTTGGTGGGGACAGGGAGCCACGAGCAGTACTTC; cdr3_aa: CASSLVGTGSHEQYF; d_call: TRBD1; j_call: TRBJ2-7; clone_size: NA; v_call: TRBV5-1
cdr3_nt: TGCGCCAGCAGCCAAACATACTTGCGGGGAGATGAAAAACTGTTTTTT; cdr3_aa: CASSQTYLRGDEKLFF; d_call: NA; j_call: TRBJ1-4; clone_size: NA; v_call: TRBV4-1
cdr3_nt: TGTGCCAGCAGCTCCGGGACTAGCGCCTCCTACGAGCAGTACTTC; cdr3_aa: CASSSGTSASYEQYF; d_call: TRBD2; j_call: TRBJ2-7; clone_size: once; v_call: TRBV7-8
cdr3_nt: TGTGCCTGGACAGGGGACTATGGCTACACCTTC; cdr3_aa: CAWTGDYGYTF; d_call: NA; j_call: TRBJ1-2; clone_size: NA; v_call: TRBV30
cdr3_nt: TGTGCCAGCAGTGACTCGGTTAGCGGGAGGGCCGACACCGGGGAGCTGTTTTTT; cdr3_aa: CASSDSVSGRADTGELFF; d_call: TRBD2; j_call: TRBJ2-2; clone_size: few; v_call: TRBV6-4
cdr3_nt: TGTGCCAGCAGCCGGGGGACAGGTTCTAATGAAAAACTGTTTTTT; cdr3_aa: CASSRGTGSNEKLFF; d_call: TRBD1; j_call: TRBJ1-4; clone_size: NA; v_call: TRBV7-7
cdr3_nt: TGTGCCAGTAGTATATTTCCGGGCGGACACCTTGGCTACACCTTC; cdr3_aa: CASSIFPGGHLGYTF; d_call: NA; j_call: TRBJ1-2; clone_size: NA; v_call: TRBV19
cdr3_nt: TGCGCCAGCAGCTTGGATGTCCAGGGGAATGAGCAGTTCTTC; cdr3_aa: CASSLDVQGNEQFF; d_call: NA; j_call: TRBJ2-1; clone_size: once; v_call: TRBV5-1
cdr3_nt: TGCGCCAGCAGCTTGGGACAGGGGGCCGTGAGAGACTATGGCTACACCTTC; cdr3_aa: CASSLGQGAVRDYGYTF; d_call: TRBD1; j_call: TRBJ1-2; clone_size: NA; v_call: TRBV5-1
cdr3_nt: TGTGCCTTGTGTAGGGGACACCCTGAAAAACTGTTTTTT; cdr3_aa: CALCRGHPEKLFF; d_call: NA; j_call: TRBJ1-4; clone_size: NA; v_call: TRBV4-2
cdr3_nt: TGTGCCAGCAGTCGGGACAGGGGAACTGAAGCTTTCTTT; cdr3_aa: CASSRDRGTEAFF; d_call: TRBD1; j_call: TRBJ1-1; clone_size: NA; v_call: TRBV12-3/TRBV12-4
cdr3_nt: TGTGCCAGCAGCTCCCAGACAGGGCTGGGGTACGAGCAGTACTTC; cdr3_aa: CASSSQTGLGYEQYF; d_call: TRBD1; j_call: TRBJ2-7; clone_size: NA; v_call: TRBV7-3
cdr3_nt: TGCAGCGTTGAGCAGGGAGATGCCCGGGGGAGTGGCTACACCTTC; cdr3_aa: CSVEQGDARGSGYTF; d_call: NA; j_call: TRBJ1-2; clone_size: NA; v_call: TRBV29-1
cdr3_nt: TGTGCCAGCAGCTTTCGGAGAGGGGGCGTAGATACGCAGTATTTT; cdr3_aa: CASSFRRGGVDTQYF; d_call: TRBD1; j_call: TRBJ2-3; clone_size: NA; v_call: TRBV5-6
cdr3_nt: TGTGCCACCTCGCAGGGTTATCAGCCCCAGCATTTT; cdr3_aa: CATSQGYQPQHF; d_call: NA; j_call: TRBJ1-5; clone_size: NA; v_call: TRBV15
cdr3_nt: TGTGCCAGCAGGGCCACCGGGACTAGCGGGGGCGGGGATGAGCAGTTCTTC; cdr3_aa: CASRATGTSGGGDEQFF; d_call: TRBD2; j_call: TRBJ2-1; clone_size: few; v_call: TRBV13
cdr3_nt: TGTGCCATCAGGACGGGAAATTCACCCCTCCACTTT; cdr3_aa: CAIRTGNSPLHF; d_call: NA; j_call: TRBJ1-6; clone_size: NA; v_call: TRBV10-3
cdr3_nt: TGTGCCAGCACCAAGAGGGAGGGCGCCGGGGAGCTGTTTTTT; cdr3_aa: CASTKREGAGELFF; d_call: TRBD2; j_call: TRBJ2-2; clone_size: NA; v_call: TRBV11-3
cdr3_nt: TGTGCCTGGAGGGAGTGGCAGGGAAATTCACCCCTCCACTTT; cdr3_aa: CAWREWQGNSPLHF; d_call: NA; j_call: TRBJ1-6; clone_size: NA; v_call: TRBV30
cdr3_nt: TGTGCCAGCAGTGTACAGGGGGCCTATGGCTACACCTTC; cdr3_aa: CASSVQGAYGYTF; d_call: TRBD1; j_call: TRBJ1-2; clone_size: NA; v_call: TRBV12-3/TRBV12-4
cdr3_nt: TGCAGCGTTGAGGGCAGGCAGTTTCAAAAGAAGGCTTTCTTT; cdr3_aa: CSVEGRQFQKKAFF; d_call: NA; j_call: TRBJ1-1; clone_size: few; v_call: TRBV29-1
cdr3_nt: TGTGCCAGCAGCCTCATGAGGGAGGGTTTCCCCTCGAACACTGAAGCTTTCTTT; cdr3_aa: CASSLMREGFPSNTEAFF; d_call: NA; j_call: TRBJ1-1; clone_size: NA; v_call: TRBV4-2
cdr3_nt: TGTGCCAGCAGCCAAGATACGACGGCCCAGCGCTACGAGCAGTACTTC; cdr3_aa: CASSQDTTAQRYEQYF; d_call: NA; j_call: TRBJ2-7; clone_size: NA; v_call: TRBV4-2
cdr3_nt: TGTGCCAGCAGCCAAGATTGGGGGGGCGACTATGGCTACACCTTC; cdr3_aa: CASSQDWGGDYGYTF; d_call: NA; j_call: TRBJ1-2; clone_size: NA; v_call: TRBV4-2
cdr3_nt: TGTGCCAGCAGCCAAGATAGAAAGGGGTCTAACTATGGCTACACCTTC; cdr3_aa: CASSQDRKGSNYGYTF; d_call: NA; j_call: TRBJ1-2; clone_size: few; v_call: TRBV4-2
cdr3_nt: TGTGCCAGCAGCGTAGACAGGAACTATGGCTACACCTTC; cdr3_aa: CASSVDRNYGYTF; d_call: NA; j_call: TRBJ1-2; clone_size: NA; v_call: TRBV9
cdr3_nt: TGTGCCATCAGTGGGGGACAGGGACGGTTTTTGGGGAACTATGGCTACACCTTC; cdr3_aa: CAISGGQGRFLGNYGYTF; d_call: TRBD1; j_call: TRBJ1-2; clone_size: NA; v_call: TRBV10-3
cdr3_nt: TGTGCCAGCTCACCAATTGCTACTAGCACAGATACGCAGTATTTT; cdr3_aa: CASSPIATSTDTQYF; d_call: NA; j_call: TRBJ2-3; clone_size: NA; v_call: TRBV18
cdr3_nt: TGTGCCAGCAGTGAGCGGGACAGGGTCAATCAGCCCCAGCATTTT; cdr3_aa: CASSERDRVNQPQHF; d_call: TRBD1; j_call: TRBJ1-5; clone_size: NA; v_call: TRBV28
cdr3_nt: TGTGCCAGCAGTTCGCGACAGGAGACCTACGAGCAGTACTTC; cdr3_aa: CASSSRQETYEQYF; d_call: NA; j_call: TRBJ2-7; clone_size: NA; v_call: TRBV6-6
cdr3_nt: TGTGCCAGCAGTAGGACAGGGAATAACTATGGCTACACCTTC; cdr3_aa: CASSRTGNNYGYTF; d_call: TRBD1; j_call: TRBJ1-2; clone_size: NA; v_call: TRBV6-4
cdr3_nt: TGTGCCAGCAGTTTTAGCGGAGCATCGAATGAGCAGTTCTTC; cdr3_aa: CASSFSGASNEQFF; d_call: NA; j_call: TRBJ2-1; clone_size: once; v_call: TRBV11-3
cdr3_nt: TGTGCCAGCAGCCTCTCGGCGGGGGGCTTTCTTGGCTACACCTTC; cdr3_aa: CASSLSAGGFLGYTF; d_call: NA; j_call: TRBJ1-2; clone_size: NA; v_call: TRBV3-1/TRBV3-2
cdr3_nt: TGTGCCACCAGTGATTTCGCATCAGACTATGGCTACACCTTC; cdr3_aa: CATSDFASDYGYTF; d_call: NA; j_call: TRBJ1-2; clone_size: NA; v_call: TRBV24-1
cdr3_nt: TGTGCCAGCAGTTACTCGGACAGGGAAGCAGAAGGCTACACCTTC; cdr3_aa: CASSYSDREAEGYTF; d_call: TRBD1; j_call: TRBJ1-2; clone_size: NA; v_call: TRBV6-7
cdr3_nt: TGTGCCAGCAGCTTAGCGGGCCCCACAACAGATACGCAGTATTTT; cdr3_aa: CASSLAGPTTDTQYF; d_call: NA; j_call: TRBJ2-3; clone_size: NA; v_call: TRBV7-9
cdr3_nt: TGTGCCAGCAGCCTAAACAAAAGGGAGATAAGCAATCAGCCCCAGCATTTT; cdr3_aa: CASSLNKREISNQPQHF; d_call: NA; j_call: TRBJ1-5; clone_size: NA; v_call: TRBV7-9
cdr3_nt: TGTGCCAGTAGTCGACAGATGAACACTGAAGCTTTCTTT; cdr3_aa: CASSRQMNTEAFF; d_call: NA; j_call: TRBJ1-1; clone_size: NA; v_call: TRBV19
cdr3_nt: TGTGCCAGCAGTGAAATACTACAGGGAGCTTTCTTT; cdr3_aa: CASSEILQGAFF; d_call: NA; j_call: TRBJ1-1; clone_size: few; v_call: TRBV2